The 6 T cell receptor beta chains below were found in one sample sequenced in a study of T-cell memory formation after mild COVID-19. TCRdb fed the 5' RACE reads into MiXCR, producing one record per CDR3 protein. Found here are 140,000 or so distinct CDR3 sequences, about 6% of them singletons; the top ten hold approximately 2%. Sequenced input: PBMCs or a T cell subset sorted from them (not recorded which). The origin of the receptors is an adult woman who had mild COVID-19 (a few samples of this study predate the infection). Cell type and time point are not known.

This clonotype appeared a few times. The chain combines TRBV6-6 with TRBJ2-7; D call uncertain. The CDR3 contains 13 residues. V shed 6 bases and J shed 3 bases, with 12 bases lying between them. Germline CDR1 MNHNY, CDR2 SVGAGI (reference sequence). This CDR3 is CASSNGDLYEQYF. CDR3 bases: TGTGCCAGCAGCAACGGAGACCTCTACGAGCAGTACTTC.

Many counts were recorded for this clonotype. This chain uses TRBV4-3 with TRBJ2-7, with 9 bases that match TRBD2. Trimming removed 0 bases from V and 1 base from J; junction bases left unmatched: 7. CDR3 size: 17 residues. Germline lookup yields CDR1 LGHNA and CDR2 YSLEER. This CDR3 is CASSQDLQAGGSYEQYF. The CDR3 DNA reads TGCGCCAGCAGCCAAGATCTACAAGCGGGAGGTTCCTACGAGCAGTACTTC.

This clonotype was seen at least ten times. The chain joins TRBV18 to TRBJ2-3; TRBD1 aligns across 8 bases. Germline CDR1 is KGHSH and CDR2 is LQKENI. Germline trimming cut 3 bases from V and 3 bases from J; bases unmatched to any gene: 2. This CDR3 is built from 14 residues. The CDR3 DNA sequence: TGTGCCAGCTCACCGAACAGGGGGACAGATACGCAGTATTTT. Its translation: CASSPNRGTDTQYF.

With respect to this clonotype: A much larger clone differs by one base, so this may be a read error. The V gene is TRBV5-1, the J gene TRBJ1-1; the D is unclear. Per the germline V gene, CDR1 is SGHRS and CDR2 is YFSETQ. The V and J ends lost 1 base and 3 bases respectively, with 16 bases between them. CDR3 length: 16 amino acids. The CDR3 reads CASSLCLRGPDTEAFF. As DNA, the CDR3 is TGCGCCAGCAGCTTGTGTCTTAGAGGGCCCGACACTGAAGCTTTCTTT. Combining the CDR3 with reference TRBV5-1 and TRBJ1-1 gives the whole variable domain KAGVTQTPRYLIKTRGQQVTLSCSPISGHRSVSWYQQTPGQGLQFLFEYFSETQRNKGNFPGRFSGRQFSNSRSEMNVSTLELGDSALYLCASSLCLRGPDTEAFFGQGTRLTVV.

The chain joins TRBV5-1 to TRBJ1-1; D not certain. The CDR3 totals 14 residues. Germline CDR1 reads SGHRS; CDR2 reads YFSETQ. The germline V and J ends were trimmed by 3 bases and 6 bases, with 15 bases remaining between them. CDR3 sequence reads: CASSSFSAVAEAFF. The CDR3 bases are TGCGCCAGCAGCTCCTTCTCGGCGGTTGCTGAAGCTTTCTTT.

V gene TRBV24-1 combines with J gene TRBJ2-5; 8 bases are a match to TRBD1. CDR3 length: 16 residues. Trimming took 1 base from V and 7 from J; bases not matched to a gene: 10. The germline gives CDR1 KGHDR, CDR2 SFDVKD. Here the CDR3 DNA reads TGTGCCACCAGTGATTTTGTCCAGGGGGCCCCAGGGACCCAGTACTTC. Protein: CATSDFVQGAPGTQYF.